This T cell receptor (beta chain) was sequenced in a study of CD8+CD57+ T cells in acquired aplastic anemia. Turning to the study itself: The study obtained an average of around 3.4 ug of DNA from sorted CD4+ and CD8+ cells. Notes on the study in general: CD8+ Simpson's diversity did not differ significantly between patients and controls. Overlapping CD8+ CDR3 repertoires of patients and controls contained under 35 shared sequences.

Regarding this clonotype: Its target is unknown.

The template for TCR beta VDJ and CDR3 sequence profiling was genomic DNA. TCRdb re-called the reads with MiXCR, one entry per CDR3 protein. The sample has approximately 200,000 distinct CDR3 sequences; about 59% are singletons. The CDR3 runs to 18 residues. Germline V gene lookup returns CDR1 SGHRS and CDR2 YFSETQ. V gave up 5 bases and J gave up 0 bases, with 18 bases separating them. Sequencing used sorted CD4+, CD8+, or CD8+CD57+ T cells (not recorded which) from PBMCs. The TCR was taken from a human donor in good health. This chain links TRBV5-1 with TRBJ2-6; perhaps TRBD2 as D (5 bases). The CDR3 sequence is CASSSALGLHSGANVLTF. The CDR3 coding sequence is TGCGCCAGCAGTTCGGCACTAGGTCTCCACTCTGGGGCCAACGTCCTGACTTTC.